This T cell receptor (beta chain) was observed in a study of circulating CD8 cells and anti-PD-1 response in melanoma. Study background: Nivolumab was given intravenously at 3 mg/kg every 2 weeks. Of about 13 patients, seven got anti-PD-1 first and six had prior therapy. Study findings and constraints: TIGIT repertoires were least diverse, DNEG repertoires most diverse. Subset repertoires were largely private at M1, with under 8% shared.

The QIAseq Immune Repertoire TCR panel built the libraries from roughly 15 ng of total RNA. MiXCR, run by TCRdb on the reads, gives a single entry per CDR3 protein. The data contain roughly 630 distinct CDR3 sequences, about 5% of them singletons. This clonotype qualifies as medium-sized (0.01 to 0.1%). The antigen remains unidentified. From live CD3+CD8+TCRalphabeta+ cells, four PD-1 and/or TIGIT subsets were sorted. This TCR was sampled from a human donor with melanoma. This sample comprised CD8+ T cells from PBMCs, obtained at baseline or after one month of anti-PD-1 therapy (not recorded which).

The CDR3 is CSVEEGTGRSTWGTQYF. In nucleotides, the CDR3 is TGCAGCGTTGAAGAGGGGACAGGGAGGAGTACATGGGGGACCCAGTACTTC. The gene calls are TRBV29-1 and TRBJ2-5; 9 nucleotides agree with TRBD1. Unmatched junction bases numbered 15, after V lost 0 bases and J lost 7 bases. The CDR3 length is 17 residues. Germline CDR1 is SQVTM and CDR2 is ANQGSEA.